This TCR beta chain was identified during a study of shared clonotypes between healthy human individuals. In the study overall: Three plates each covered CD4 naive and memory; CD8 naive two, CD8 memory one.

Worth noting for this clone: What it binds is unknown.

Profiling relied on immunoSEQ multiplex PCR, and the TCRdb table lists in-frame clones only, not all of them. The data show 2 million to 2.5 million clones, 95% seen once. Germline CDR1 PRHDT, CDR2 FYEKMQ (reference sequence). The CDR3 has 15 amino acids. The ends were cut back, 3 bases at V and 1 base at J, with 11 bases in the middle. Study-wide findings and caveats: The authors expected sequencing depth to affect clonotype sharing among donors.

Nashville, Tennessee was home to all donors, each a Caucasian adult. What was sequenced was naive CD4+ T cells sorted from blood. Subset: CD45RA+ positively selected. The chain couples TRBV13 to TRBJ2-3; the D gene is possibly TRBD2 (5 bases). This TCR was sampled from a young man in good health. DNA of the CDR3: TGTGCCAGCAGCTTTAAGAGGGTGGGCACAGATACGCAGTATTTT. Translating gives CASSFKRVGTDTQYF.